This T cell receptor beta chain was profiled in a study of identical twins' blood T cells. Each TCR cDNA library carried sample-specific barcodes on both ends. TCRdb independently ran MiXCR on the 5' RACE reads; one entry per CDR3 protein. The sample yields about 370,000 distinct CDR3 sequences, over 25% seen once. CDR1 and CDR2 from the germline V gene are DFQATT and SNEGSKA (reference sequence). Trimming shortened V by 3 bases and J by 0 bases, and 15 bases separated the two germline ends. This CDR3 has 16 residues. The three twin pairs were reared together, likely meeting the same infections. This clonotype has just a few counts. The antigen is undetermined. Study observations and caveats: Twins shared more top CDR3 clonotypes than unrelated donors did. Shared CDR3 clonotype counts tracked mainly the product of cloneset sizes.

The sequenced sample consisted of PBMCs. The chain is built from TRBV20-1 and TRBJ1-3, with D possibly being TRBD1 (6 bases). The sequence was collected from a woman aged 18 to 50 in good health. CDR3 protein: CSARGFQGPSGNTIYF. The CDR3, as DNA: TGCAGTGCTAGGGGCTTCCAGGGGCCCTCTGGAAACACCATATATTTT.